Listed below are T cell receptor beta chains from one sample, sequenced in a study of T cell changes during pregnancy in multiple sclerosis. TCRdb's copy holds only in-frame clones and misses some; the assay was immunoSEQ multiplex PCR. The sample records about 53,000 clones, 90% being singletons. Here the sequenced sample was CD8+ T cells from peripheral blood mononuclear cells, taken before pregnancy. The receptor source for this set is a female donor with multiple sclerosis, enrolled in a pregnancy study. Each CDR3 is given with its conserved first and last residue. Each record gives: D gene, V gene, clone size, J gene, CDR3 length, CDR3 protein, CDR3 DNA. The D gene is left open where the match is weak. Some rows mark clone size as missing; the rest say once, few, many or name a class of expanded clone.

d_call: TRBD2
v_call: TRBV9
clone_size: -
j_call: TRBJ2-3
cdr3_length: 16
cdr3_aa: CASSSGLAVVSDTQYF
cdr3_nt: TGTGCCAGCAGCAGTGGACTAGCGGTCGTGTCGGATACGCAGTATTTT

d_call: TRBD2
v_call: TRBV19
clone_size: -
j_call: TRBJ2-4
cdr3_length: 15
cdr3_aa: CASSALTSALNIQYF
cdr3_nt: TGTGCCAGTAGTGCCCTGACTAGCGCCCTAAACATTCAGTACTTC

d_call: -
v_call: TRBV7-2
clone_size: -
j_call: TRBJ2-2
cdr3_length: 16
cdr3_aa: CASSLAVGGASGELFF
cdr3_nt: TGTGCCAGCAGCTTAGCCGTTGGGGGGGCGAGCGGGGAGCTGTTTTTT

d_call: -
v_call: TRBV21-1
clone_size: -
j_call: TRBJ1-5
cdr3_length: 21
cdr3_aa: CASSRRSGLDSNLGGNQPQHF
cdr3_nt: TGTGCCAGCAGCAGACGTTCCGGGTTGGACTCAAACTTGGGCGGCAATCAGCCCCAGCATTTT

d_call: TRBD2
v_call: TRBV5-4
clone_size: -
j_call: TRBJ2-3
cdr3_length: 17
cdr3_aa: CASSLDLAGGLGDTQYF
cdr3_nt: TGTGCCAGCAGCTTGGATCTAGCGGGGGGGCTCGGAGATACGCAGTATTTT

d_call: -
v_call: TRBV27
clone_size: -
j_call: TRBJ1-1
cdr3_length: 12
cdr3_aa: CASGTGNTEAFF
cdr3_nt: TGTGCCAGCGGCACAGGGAACACTGAAGCTTTCTTT

d_call: -
v_call: TRBV11-2
clone_size: few
j_call: TRBJ2-7
cdr3_length: 11
cdr3_aa: CASSPPGQLGF
cdr3_nt: TGTGCCAGCAGCCCACCGGGACAATTGGGCTTC

d_call: -
v_call: TRBV19
clone_size: -
j_call: TRBJ1-1
cdr3_length: 13
cdr3_aa: CASSISLNTEAFF
cdr3_nt: TGTGCCAGTAGTATATCGTTGAACACTGAAGCTTTCTTT

d_call: -
v_call: TRBV4-3
clone_size: -
j_call: TRBJ2-1
cdr3_length: 12
cdr3_aa: CASSQVRGEQFF
cdr3_nt: TGCGCCAGCAGCCAAGTTCGGGGTGAGCAGTTCTTC

d_call: TRBD2
v_call: TRBV6-1
clone_size: -
j_call: TRBJ2-7
cdr3_length: 16
cdr3_aa: CASSERGVRLAEEQYF
cdr3_nt: TGTGCCAGCAGTGAAAGGGGGGTTAGACTAGCGGAGGAGCAGTACTTC

d_call: -
v_call: TRBV4-1
clone_size: few
j_call: TRBJ1-1
cdr3_length: 14
cdr3_aa: CASSQDPQNTEAFF
cdr3_nt: TGCGCCAGCAGCCAAGATCCCCAGAACACTGAAGCTTTCTTT

d_call: TRBD1
v_call: TRBV4-2
clone_size: -
j_call: TRBJ2-7
cdr3_length: 16
cdr3_aa: CASSHTPGQGVYEQYF
cdr3_nt: TGTGCCAGCAGCCATACTCCGGGACAGGGAGTCTACGAGCAGTACTTC

d_call: -
v_call: TRBV5-6
clone_size: -
j_call: TRBJ2-1
cdr3_length: 13
cdr3_aa: CASSLDQVNEQFF
cdr3_nt: TGTGCCAGCAGCTTGGACCAGGTCAATGAGCAGTTCTTC

d_call: -
v_call: TRBV5-1
clone_size: -
j_call: TRBJ1-2
cdr3_length: 15
cdr3_aa: CASSSDRIPPHGYTF
cdr3_nt: TGCGCCAGCAGCTCCGACAGGATCCCCCCTCATGGCTACACCTTC

d_call: TRBD1
v_call: TRBV7-6
clone_size: -
j_call: TRBJ1-1
cdr3_length: 13
cdr3_aa: CASSLTDRAEAFF
cdr3_nt: TGTGCCAGCAGCTTGACGGACAGGGCTGAAGCTTTCTTT

d_call: TRBD2
v_call: TRBV7-3
clone_size: -
j_call: TRBJ2-3
cdr3_length: 16
cdr3_aa: CASSLNGGGGTDTQYF
cdr3_nt: TGTGCCAGCAGCTTAAACGGCGGGGGGGGGACAGATACGCAGTATTTT

d_call: TRBD2
v_call: TRBV6-4
clone_size: -
j_call: TRBJ2-7
cdr3_length: 13
cdr3_aa: CASSDGTSDEQYF
cdr3_nt: TGTGCCAGCAGTGACGGGACTAGCGACGAGCAGTACTTC

d_call: TRBD1
v_call: TRBV11-2
clone_size: -
j_call: TRBJ1-2
cdr3_length: 15
cdr3_aa: CASRAPGQLNYGYTF
cdr3_nt: TGTGCCAGCAGGGCACCGGGACAGTTAAACTATGGCTACACCTTC

d_call: -
v_call: TRBV6-4
clone_size: -
j_call: TRBJ2-2
cdr3_length: 13
cdr3_aa: CASSDSSTGELFF
cdr3_nt: TGTGCCAGCAGTGACTCATCGACCGGGGAGCTGTTTTTT

d_call: -
v_call: TRBV9
clone_size: once
j_call: TRBJ1-2
cdr3_length: 15
cdr3_aa: CASSAWGQTVGGYTF
cdr3_nt: TGTGCCAGCAGCGCCTGGGGCCAGACAGTTGGGGGCTACACCTTC

d_call: TRBD2
v_call: TRBV9
clone_size: -
j_call: TRBJ2-1
cdr3_length: 17
cdr3_aa: CASSVALAGDSYNEQFF
cdr3_nt: TGTGCCAGCAGCGTAGCGCTAGCGGGGGACTCCTACAATGAGCAGTTCTTC

d_call: -
v_call: TRBV7-3
clone_size: few
j_call: TRBJ2-3
cdr3_length: 13
cdr3_aa: CASSWGGTDTQYF
cdr3_nt: TGTGCCAGCAGCTGGGGAGGCACAGATACGCAGTATTTT

d_call: -
v_call: TRBV6-5
clone_size: -
j_call: TRBJ1-4
cdr3_length: 14
cdr3_aa: CASSYTRGNEKLFF
cdr3_nt: TGTGCCAGCAGTTACACAAGGGGTAATGAAAAACTGTTTTTT

d_call: TRBD1
v_call: TRBV10-3
clone_size: once
j_call: TRBJ2-1
cdr3_length: 15
cdr3_aa: CAISETGESYNEQFF
cdr3_nt: TGTGCCATCAGTGAGACAGGGGAATCCTACAATGAGCAGTTCTTC

d_call: TRBD1
v_call: TRBV5-6
clone_size: -
j_call: TRBJ2-3
cdr3_length: 15
cdr3_aa: CASSLGDRGRDTQYF
cdr3_nt: TGTGCCAGCAGCTTGGGGGACAGGGGGCGAGATACGCAGTATTTT

d_call: -
v_call: TRBV21-1
clone_size: -
j_call: TRBJ1-2
cdr3_length: 13
cdr3_aa: CASSKAGGGCYTF
cdr3_nt: TGTGCCAGCAGCAAAGCTGGGGGGGGCTGCTACACCTTC

d_call: TRBD1
v_call: TRBV23-1
clone_size: -
j_call: TRBJ2-2
cdr3_length: 17
cdr3_aa: CASSQPRDSMNTGELFF
cdr3_nt: TGCGCCAGCAGTCAACCCCGGGACAGCATGAACACCGGGGAGCTGTTTTTT

d_call: -
v_call: TRBV7-3
clone_size: -
j_call: TRBJ2-1
cdr3_length: 14
cdr3_aa: CASRLDRGAGQMFF
cdr3_nt: TGTGCCAGCAGGCTCGACCGGGGGGCGGGGCAAATGTTCTTC

d_call: -
v_call: TRBV27
clone_size: once
j_call: TRBJ1-1
cdr3_length: 15
cdr3_aa: CASSWGTSGSTEAFF
cdr3_nt: TGTGCCAGCAGTTGGGGGACAAGCGGGAGCACTGAAGCTTTCTTT

d_call: TRBD2
v_call: TRBV19
clone_size: -
j_call: TRBJ2-7
cdr3_length: 15
cdr3_aa: CASSHGLAGSYEQYF
cdr3_nt: TGTGCCAGTAGTCATGGACTAGCGGGGTCCTACGAGCAGTACTTC

d_call: TRBD1
v_call: TRBV9
clone_size: -
j_call: TRBJ1-2
cdr3_length: 17
cdr3_aa: CASSGTRGAIEFYGYTF
cdr3_nt: TGTGCCAGCAGCGGTACCAGGGGGGCCATTGAGTTCTATGGCTACACCTTC

d_call: -
v_call: TRBV6-1
clone_size: -
j_call: TRBJ1-5
cdr3_length: 12
cdr3_aa: CASNVGGQPQHF
cdr3_nt: TGTGCCAGCAATGTGGGAGGGCAGCCCCAGCATTTT

d_call: -
v_call: TRBV27
clone_size: once
j_call: TRBJ2-7
cdr3_length: 13
cdr3_aa: CASNGGQNYEQYF
cdr3_nt: TGTGCCAGCAATGGTGGACAGAACTACGAGCAGTACTTC

d_call: TRBD1
v_call: TRBV30
clone_size: -
j_call: TRBJ2-2
cdr3_length: 15
cdr3_aa: CAWKFGTANTGELFF
cdr3_nt: TGTGCCTGGAAATTTGGGACAGCGAACACCGGGGAGCTGTTTTTT

d_call: -
v_call: TRBV6-6
clone_size: -
j_call: TRBJ1-1
cdr3_length: 15
cdr3_aa: CASSYMAGMNTEAFF
cdr3_nt: TGTGCCAGCAGTTACATGGCAGGGATGAACACTGAAGCTTTCTTT

d_call: TRBD1
v_call: TRBV5-6
clone_size: -
j_call: TRBJ1-5
cdr3_length: 13
cdr3_aa: CASSSQGAEPQHF
cdr3_nt: TGTGCCAGCAGCTCTCAGGGGGCAGAGCCCCAGCATTTT

d_call: -
v_call: TRBV7-2
clone_size: few
j_call: TRBJ1-6
cdr3_length: 16
cdr3_aa: CASSFTSTAYNSPLHF
cdr3_nt: TGTGCCAGCAGCTTTACAAGTACAGCCTATAATTCACCCCTCCACTTT

d_call: -
v_call: TRBV19
clone_size: -
j_call: TRBJ1-5
cdr3_length: 10
cdr3_aa: CASSGGPQHF
cdr3_nt: TGTGCCAGTAGTGGCGGCCCCCAGCATTTT

d_call: -
v_call: TRBV19
clone_size: -
j_call: TRBJ1-1
cdr3_length: 14
cdr3_aa: CASSPTSLNTEAFF
cdr3_nt: TGTGCCAGTAGTCCGACATCTCTGAACACTGAAGCTTTCTTT

d_call: TRBD1
v_call: TRBV4-3
clone_size: -
j_call: TRBJ1-2
cdr3_length: 17
cdr3_aa: CASSQDLWGQSNYGYTF
cdr3_nt: TGCGCCAGCAGCCAAGATCTTTGGGGACAGTCAAACTATGGCTACACCTTC

d_call: TRBD1
v_call: TRBV28
clone_size: -
j_call: TRBJ2-1
cdr3_length: 17
cdr3_aa: CASSFSMGQGMSHEQFF
cdr3_nt: TGTGCCAGCAGTTTTTCCATGGGACAGGGGATGTCCCATGAGCAGTTCTTC

d_call: -
v_call: TRBV27
clone_size: -
j_call: TRBJ1-1
cdr3_length: 18
cdr3_aa: CASSVKGLFGGMNTEAFF
cdr3_nt: TGTGCCAGCAGCGTCAAGGGGCTCTTCGGGGGGATGAACACTGAAGCTTTCTTT

d_call: -
v_call: TRBV9
clone_size: -
j_call: TRBJ2-1
cdr3_length: 12
cdr3_aa: CASSVGHNEQFF
cdr3_nt: TGTGCCAGCAGCGTAGGTCATAATGAGCAGTTCTTC

d_call: TRBD2
v_call: TRBV10-3
clone_size: -
j_call: TRBJ2-1
cdr3_length: 16
cdr3_aa: CAISESGGGSYNEQFF
cdr3_nt: TGTGCCATCAGTGAGTCCGGGGGGGGTTCCTACAATGAGCAGTTCTTC

d_call: -
v_call: TRBV14
clone_size: -
j_call: TRBJ1-3
cdr3_length: 16
cdr3_aa: CASSDTLQGSGNTIYF
cdr3_nt: TGTGCCAGCAGCGACACACTACAGGGCTCTGGAAACACCATATATTTT

d_call: -
v_call: TRBV27
clone_size: -
j_call: TRBJ2-7
cdr3_length: 13
cdr3_aa: CASSTPGSPEQYF
cdr3_nt: TGTGCCAGCAGTACCCCCGGGAGCCCGGAGCAGTACTTC

d_call: -
v_call: TRBV7-2
clone_size: -
j_call: TRBJ1-3
cdr3_length: 15
cdr3_aa: CASSVTTGSGNTIYF
cdr3_nt: TGTGCCAGCAGCGTCACTACAGGTTCTGGAAACACCATATATTTT

d_call: TRBD1
v_call: TRBV4-1
clone_size: -
j_call: TRBJ2-7
cdr3_length: 15
cdr3_aa: CASSQDDRGFEEQYF
cdr3_nt: TGCGCCAGCAGCCAAGACGACAGGGGGTTTGAGGAGCAGTACTTC

d_call: TRBD2
v_call: TRBV5-8
clone_size: once
j_call: TRBJ2-1
cdr3_length: 15
cdr3_aa: CASSLVAGHHNEQFF
cdr3_nt: TGTGCCAGCAGCTTGGTAGCGGGGCATCACAATGAGCAGTTCTTC

d_call: -
v_call: TRBV4-2
clone_size: few
j_call: TRBJ1-5
cdr3_length: 15
cdr3_aa: CASSQERGRDQPQHF
cdr3_nt: TGTGCCAGCAGCCAAGAAAGGGGGAGGGATCAGCCCCAGCATTTT

d_call: -
v_call: TRBV4-1
clone_size: -
j_call: TRBJ2-3
cdr3_length: 15
cdr3_aa: CASSQSPGGTDTQYF
cdr3_nt: TGCGCCAGCAGCCAATCCCCAGGGGGCACAGATACGCAGTATTTT

d_call: -
v_call: TRBV29-1
clone_size: -
j_call: TRBJ2-7
cdr3_length: 14
cdr3_aa: CSVEGSEASYEQYF
cdr3_nt: TGCAGCGTTGAAGGCTCAGAGGCCTCCTACGAGCAGTACTTC

d_call: -
v_call: TRBV5-1
clone_size: once
j_call: TRBJ2-7
cdr3_length: 13
cdr3_aa: CASGGDRGREQYF
cdr3_nt: TGCGCCAGCGGCGGGGACAGAGGGCGCGAGCAGTACTTC